A selection of T cell receptor beta chains follows, all from one sample in a study of blood T cell repertoires in COVID-19. The table came from immunoSEQ multiplex PCR; TCRdb's copy has only in-frame clones and leaves some out. Of roughly 110,000 clones in the sample, about 82% were seen once. The sample consisted of peripheral blood. Source of these receptors: a man older than 75 with COVID-19, enrolled during active disease. Both conserved end residues are part of each CDR3. The order of the fields is V gene, D gene, clone size, J gene, CDR3 DNA, CDR3 protein. D genes are given only for firm matches. Clone sizes are given selectively: once, few, many, or a class where the clone is expanded.

>TRBV19|NA|NA|TRBJ1-2
TGTGCCAGTAGTATCTGGGGCGACTATGGCTACACCTTC
CASSIWGDYGYTF
>TRBV23-1|TRBD1|few|TRBJ1-2
TGCGCCAGCAGTCAAAAGGTGAGGGACAGGGGACTCTATGGCTACACCTTC
CASSQKVRDRGLYGYTF
>TRBV30|TRBD2|NA|TRBJ2-7
TGTGCCTGGAGTGGTCTAGCGGGAATAGACGAGCAGTACTTC
CAWSGLAGIDEQYF
>TRBV7-2|TRBD2|NA|TRBJ2-7
TGTGCCAGCAGTCCCGGGCGGGAGCGGGAGCAGTACTTC
CASSPGREREQYF
>TRBV3-1/TRBV3-2|TRBD2|few|TRBJ2-3
TGTGCCAGCAGCCAAGATGCGGGACTAGGGCCAGATACGCAGTATTTT
CASSQDAGLGPDTQYF
>TRBV28|TRBD2|NA|TRBJ2-1
TGTGCCACCTCTCTTTCCGGGACTAGCGGGAACAATGAGCAGTTCTTC
CATSLSGTSGNNEQFF
>TRBV7-9|TRBD1|NA|TRBJ2-3
TGTGCCAGCAGCGTAGACAGGGTTTCGACCACAGATACGCAGTATTTT
CASSVDRVSTTDTQYF
>TRBV10-3|TRBD1|NA|TRBJ2-7
TGTGCCATCAGTGAGGGGGACAGGGGGAACTACGAGCAGTACTTC
CAISEGDRGNYEQYF
>TRBV19|TRBD1|NA|TRBJ1-1
TGTGCCAGTAGTAGTCCAGGGGGGCAAGGGTACACTGAAGCTTTCTTT
CASSSPGGQGYTEAFF
>TRBV29-1|TRBD2|NA|TRBJ2-5
TGCAGCGGTGCCGGGACTAGCGGGTACCAAGAGACCCAGTACTTC
CSGAGTSGYQETQYF
>TRBV24-1|NA|once|TRBJ1-1
TGTGCCACCAGTGTCAACGGTGAAGCTTTCTTT
CATSVNGEAFF
>TRBV19|NA|NA|TRBJ2-7
TGTGCCAGTAGTATCACACCTGCCTACGAGCAGTACTTC
CASSITPAYEQYF
>TRBV5-8|NA|NA|TRBJ2-5
TGTGCCAGCAGCTTGGCCTCAGGGCTGGAGACCCAGTACTTC
CASSLASGLETQYF
>TRBV5-1|TRBD1|NA|TRBJ2-7
TGCGCCAGCAGCCCCTTGGCCGGGACAGTCTACGAGCAGTACTTC
CASSPLAGTVYEQYF
>TRBV9|TRBD2|NA|TRBJ2-2
TGTGCCAGCAGCGTAGCAGCGGGAGTAGACACCGGGGAGCTGTTTTTT
CASSVAAGVDTGELFF
>TRBV19|NA|NA|TRBJ1-5
TGTGCCAGTAGTGACAGGAACAATCAGCCCCAGCATTTT
CASSDRNNQPQHF
>TRBV19|TRBD1|NA|TRBJ2-5
TGTGCCAGTAGTCCTACCGGGACAGGCAAAGAGACCCAGTACTTC
CASSPTGTGKETQYF
>TRBV7-2|TRBD1|NA|TRBJ2-5
TGTGCCAGCAGCCCGGGACAGGGGCTCGAGACCCAGTACTTC
CASSPGQGLETQYF
>TRBV19|NA|NA|TRBJ1-5
TGTGCCAGTAGCCCAGGGTATTCTCAGCCCCAGCATTTT
CASSPGYSQPQHF
>TRBV6-2/TRBV6-3|TRBD1|NA|TRBJ2-7
TGTGCCAGCAGTGCGGACAGGGGACCCTCCTACGAGCAGTACTTC
CASSADRGPSYEQYF
>TRBV3-1/TRBV3-2|TRBD2|NA|TRBJ2-3
TGTGCCAGCAGCCTCCCGGGACTAGACACAGATACGCAGTATTTT
CASSLPGLDTDTQYF
>TRBV11-2|TRBD2|NA|TRBJ2-7
TGTGCCAGCAGCTTACCGACTAGCGGGAGCTACGAGCAGTACTTC
CASSLPTSGSYEQYF
>TRBV28|TRBD1|few|TRBJ2-2
TGTGCCAGCAGTTTAGGGGGGACAGGGGCCCGGACCGGGGAGCTGTTTTTT
CASSLGGTGARTGELFF
>TRBV11-1|TRBD1|NA|TRBJ1-4
TGTGCCAGCAGCTTATATGGGACAGGGGATGAAAAACTGTTTTTT
CASSLYGTGDEKLFF
>TRBV5-1|NA|NA|TRBJ2-6
TGCGCCACCTCGTGGGGGGTGAGTGGGGCCAACGTCCTGACTTTC
CATSWGVSGANVLTF
>TRBV5-1|TRBD1|NA|TRBJ2-1
TGCGCCAGCAGCCCCGGACAGGGGGCGTTCGGTGAGCAGTTCTTC
CASSPGQGAFGEQFF
>TRBV2|NA|NA|TRBJ2-7
TGTGCCAGCGGGGCCAGGGGCGACCACGAGCAGTACTTC
CASGARGDHEQYF
>TRBV5-6|TRBD1|NA|TRBJ2-7
TGTGCCAGCAGCTGGACAGGGACAGGGCTCTACGAGCAGTACTTC
CASSWTGTGLYEQYF
>TRBV28|TRBD1|few|TRBJ2-7
TGTGCCAGCAGGCTCTGGGACAGGGGGACTAACTACGAGCAGTACTTC
CASRLWDRGTNYEQYF
>TRBV12-3/TRBV12-4|NA|NA|TRBJ1-5
TGTGCCAGCACCCCGGGAAATCAGCCCCAGCATTTT
CASTPGNQPQHF
>TRBV19|TRBD1|NA|TRBJ1-4
TGTGCCAGTAGTCCAACAGGGGAAAGTGAAAAACTGTTTTTT
CASSPTGESEKLFF
>TRBV18|NA|NA|TRBJ1-5
TGTGCCAGCTCACCGTCCGTTAGTCAGCCCCAGCATTTT
CASSPSVSQPQHF
>TRBV19|TRBD1|NA|TRBJ2-2
TGTGCCAGTAACTGGGACAGGAACACCGGGGAGCTGTTTTTT
CASNWDRNTGELFF
>TRBV7-2|NA|NA|TRBJ2-5
TGTGCCAGCAGCTCCACACAGGGTTTCGAGACCCAGTACTTC
CASSSTQGFETQYF
>TRBV19|NA|NA|TRBJ2-1
TGTGCCAGTAGTGTTACAGCCGTTTCCTACAATGAGCAGTTCTTC
CASSVTAVSYNEQFF
>TRBV10-3|NA|NA|TRBJ2-5
TGTGCCATCGCCGACGCCGGGGATGAGGCAGGAGAGACCCAGTACTTC
CAIADAGDEAGETQYF
>TRBV27|TRBD1|NA|TRBJ1-4
TGTGCCAGCAGTCCGACGACAGGGGGGGATGAAAAACTGTTTTTT
CASSPTTGGDEKLFF
>TRBV4-2|TRBD2|NA|TRBJ2-3
TGTGCCAGCAGCGACAGCGTTGGGACTAGCGCCACAGATACGCAGTATTTT
CASSDSVGTSATDTQYF
>TRBV12-3/TRBV12-4|TRBD1|NA|TRBJ2-7
TGTGCCAGCAGCGGGGACAGCTCCTACGAGCAGTACTTC
CASSGDSSYEQYF
>TRBV3-1/TRBV3-2|TRBD1|NA|TRBJ2-3
TGTGCCAGCAGCCTACCGGGGACAGGGGGAGATACGCAGTATTTT
CASSLPGTGGDTQYF
>TRBV5-6|NA|NA|TRBJ2-1
TGTGCCAGCAGCCGTAGCGGCAACAATGAGCAGTTCTTC
CASSRSGNNEQFF
>TRBV13|NA|few|TRBJ2-7
TGTGCCAGCAGCTTAGGATCAGGGTCCTACGAGCAGTACTTC
CASSLGSGSYEQYF
>TRBV5-4|TRBD1|NA|TRBJ1-1
TGTGCCAGCAGATACCGCGGGACAGGGGGCGGGACTGAAGCTTTCTTT
CASRYRGTGGGTEAFF